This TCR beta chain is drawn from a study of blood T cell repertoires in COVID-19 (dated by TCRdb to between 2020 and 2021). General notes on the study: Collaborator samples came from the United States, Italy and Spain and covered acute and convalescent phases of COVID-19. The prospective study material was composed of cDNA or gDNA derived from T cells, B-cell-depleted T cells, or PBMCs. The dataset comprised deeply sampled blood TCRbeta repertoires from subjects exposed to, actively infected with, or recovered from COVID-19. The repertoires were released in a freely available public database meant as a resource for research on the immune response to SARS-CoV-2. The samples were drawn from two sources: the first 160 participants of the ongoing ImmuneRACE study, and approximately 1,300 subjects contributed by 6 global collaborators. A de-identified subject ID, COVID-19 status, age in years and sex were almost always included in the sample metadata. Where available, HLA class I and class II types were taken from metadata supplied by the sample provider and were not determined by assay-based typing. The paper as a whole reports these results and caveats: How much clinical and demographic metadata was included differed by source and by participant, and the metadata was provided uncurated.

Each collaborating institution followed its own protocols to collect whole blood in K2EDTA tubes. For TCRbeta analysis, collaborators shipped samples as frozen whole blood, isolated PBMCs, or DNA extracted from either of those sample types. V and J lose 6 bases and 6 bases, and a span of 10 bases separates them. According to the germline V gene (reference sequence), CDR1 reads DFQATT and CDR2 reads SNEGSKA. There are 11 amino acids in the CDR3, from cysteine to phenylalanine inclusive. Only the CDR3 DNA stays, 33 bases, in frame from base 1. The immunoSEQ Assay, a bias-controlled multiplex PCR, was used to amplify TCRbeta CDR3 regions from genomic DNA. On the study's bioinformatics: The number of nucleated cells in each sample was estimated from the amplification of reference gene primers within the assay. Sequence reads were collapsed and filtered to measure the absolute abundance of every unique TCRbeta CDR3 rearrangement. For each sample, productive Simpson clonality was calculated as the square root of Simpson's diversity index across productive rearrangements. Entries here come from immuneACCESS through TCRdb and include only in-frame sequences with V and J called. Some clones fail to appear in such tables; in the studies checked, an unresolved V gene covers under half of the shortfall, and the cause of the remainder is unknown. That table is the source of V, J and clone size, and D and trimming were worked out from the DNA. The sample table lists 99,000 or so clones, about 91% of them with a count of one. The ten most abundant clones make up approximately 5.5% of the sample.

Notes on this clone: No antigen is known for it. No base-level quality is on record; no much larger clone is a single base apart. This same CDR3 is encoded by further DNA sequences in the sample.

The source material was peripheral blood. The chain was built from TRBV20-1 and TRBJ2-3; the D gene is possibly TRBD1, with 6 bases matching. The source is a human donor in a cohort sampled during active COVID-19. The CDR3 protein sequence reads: CSAPRGDTQYF. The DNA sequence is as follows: TGCAGTGCCCCGAGGGGGGATACGCAGTATTTT.